Listed below are T cell receptor beta chains from one sample, sequenced in a study of T cell responses to AZD1222 COVID-19 vaccine. Assay used: immunoSEQ multiplex PCR; TCRdb lists only in-frame clones, some missing. Of over 130,000 clones in the sample, around 88% were seen once. This material consisted of peripheral blood, taken on day 0 of AZD1222 vaccination. These receptors all come from an adult in good health. Each CDR3 is given with its conserved first and last residue. A D gene is named only where the DNA matches it firmly. Not every row has a clone size; where given, it reads once, few, many or a size class.

>NA|NA|TRBJ1-1|16|TRBV10-3
TGTGCCACCGGGGGCGGCCACTCCACCTTGAACACTGAAGCTTTCTTT
CATGGGHSTLNTEAFF
>NA|NA|TRBJ2-2|15|TRBV3-1/TRBV3-2
TGTGCCAGCAGCCAAAAGGGAGTTGGCACCGGGGAGCTGTTTTTT
CASSQKGVGTGELFF
>TRBD2|NA|TRBJ2-5|15|TRBV18
TGTGCCAGCTCACCATCAAGTGGCGGGAGGCAAACCCAGTACTTC
CASSPSSGGRQTQYF
>NA|NA|TRBJ1-1|14|TRBV11-2
TGTGCCAGCAGCTTAGTTTCCCTCAGCCAGGGGGCTTTCTTT
CASSLVSLSQGAFF
>TRBD1|NA|TRBJ1-4|15|TRBV14
TGTGCCAGCAGCCCACCGGGACAGTGGAATGAAAAACTGTTTTTT
CASSPPGQWNEKLFF
>NA|NA|TRBJ1-5|14|TRBV19
TGTGCCAGTAGTGCCAGGGATAGCAATCAGCCCCAGCATTTT
CASSARDSNQPQHF
>TRBD1|NA|TRBJ2-2|16|TRBV7-3
TGTGCCAGCAGGGGAGCAGGGGGCGATTTCACCGGGGAGCTGTTTTTT
CASRGAGGDFTGELFF
>NA|once|TRBJ2-1|13|TRBV9
TGTGCCAGCAGCCTCGGGTCCTACAATGAGCAGTTCTTC
CASSLGSYNEQFF
>TRBD2|NA|TRBJ2-2|14|TRBV10-1
TGCGCCAGCACCGGGACTATGAACACCGGGGAGCTGTTTTTT
CASTGTMNTGELFF
>TRBD1|NA|TRBJ1-1|13|TRBV10-2
TGCGCCAGCAGTGATACAGGGGACACTGAAGCTTTCTTT
CASSDTGDTEAFF
>TRBD1|NA|TRBJ1-5|16|TRBV19
TGTGCCAGTAGTACGACAGGGATGGGATCCAATCAGCCCCAGCATTTT
CASSTTGMGSNQPQHF
>NA|NA|TRBJ2-7|14|TRBV5-4
TGTGCCAGCAGCTTGGCCCCGGAGTACTACGAGCAGTACTTC
CASSLAPEYYEQYF
>NA|NA|TRBJ1-1|12|TRBV24-1
TGTGCCACCAGTGATGCCACAGGGACAGCTTTCTTT
CATSDATGTAFF
>NA|NA|TRBJ2-3|13|TRBV10-1
TGCGCCAGCAGTGAGTCAGGCAGAGATACGCAGTATTTT
CASSESGRDTQYF
>NA|NA|TRBJ1-3|13|TRBV16
TGTGCCAGCAGCCAGATCTCTGGAAACACCATATATTTT
CASSQISGNTIYF
>NA|NA|TRBJ2-7|13|TRBV30
TGTGCCTCCGAAACCGTACAGGGATCCGAGCAGTACTTC
CASETVQGSEQYF
>TRBD2|NA|TRBJ2-3|15|TRBV6-5
TGTGCCAGCAGTTACCAGCGGGAGGGGTCAGATACGCAGTATTTT
CASSYQREGSDTQYF
>NA|NA|TRBJ2-5|12|TRBV16
TGTGCCAGCAGCCAGCTTGGAGAGACCCAGTACTTC
CASSQLGETQYF
>TRBD1|NA|TRBJ1-2|14|TRBV10-3
TGTGCCACCCAACCCAGACAGGGAAAGGACGGCTACACCTTC
CATQPRQGKDGYTF
>NA|NA|TRBJ2-7|15|TRBV7-2
TGTGCCAGCAGCATTGGGACGGGAAGCTCCTACGAGCAGTACTTC
CASSIGTGSSYEQYF
>NA|NA|TRBJ1-1|14|TRBV4-3
TGCGCCAGCAGCCAAGATCAAGCGAACACTGAAGCTTTCTTT
CASSQDQANTEAFF
>NA|NA|TRBJ1-5|13|TRBV19
TGTGCCAGTAATCAGGGGAGCAATCAGCCCCAGCATTTT
CASNQGSNQPQHF
>TRBD1|once|TRBJ1-2|15|TRBV4-1
TGCGCCAGCAGCCAACCGGCCGGGACAGACTATGGCTACACCTTC
CASSQPAGTDYGYTF
>NA|NA|TRBJ1-5|16|TRBV6-2/TRBV6-3
TGTGCCAGCAGTCCCCCCGGACTGCCTAGCAATCAGCCCCAGCATTTT
CASSPPGLPSNQPQHF
>TRBD1|once|TRBJ2-3|14|TRBV5-1
TGCGCCAGCACACCGGGACAGTCGACAGATACGCAGTATTTT
CASTPGQSTDTQYF
>NA|NA|TRBJ2-7|11|TRBV7-2
TGTGCCAGCGGCATTAACTACGAGCAGTACTTC
CASGINYEQYF
>NA|NA|TRBJ1-1|14|TRBV6-5
TGTGCCAGCAGTTACTTTCCAGATAACACTGAAGCTTTCTTT
CASSYFPDNTEAFF
>TRBD1|NA|TRBJ1-1|15|TRBV7-2
TGTGCCAGCACCCAGGGGGGCGTGGGGAACACTGAAGCTTTCTTT
CASTQGGVGNTEAFF
>TRBD1|NA|TRBJ2-7|17|TRBV24-1
TGTGCCACCAGTGATCCAACCCCTGGACCCCAGGGGGACGAGCAGTACTTC
CATSDPTPGPQGDEQYF
>NA|NA|TRBJ2-2|12|TRBV27
TGTGCCAGCAGTCGTATTGCCGGGGAGCTGTTTTTT
CASSRIAGELFF
>NA|NA|TRBJ1-2|15|TRBV27
TGTGCCAGCAGTGGCCCATATGGGGGGGACTATGGCTACACCTTC
CASSGPYGGDYGYTF
>NA|NA|TRBJ2-7|14|TRBV4-1
TGCGCCAGCAGCCCTGGCCTCTCCTCCTCCGAGCAGTACTTC
CASSPGLSSSEQYF
>NA|few|TRBJ2-7|13|TRBV27
TGTGCCAGCAGTTTATTCTCGGAGTACGAGCAGTACTTC
CASSLFSEYEQYF
>TRBD2|NA|TRBJ2-1|13|TRBV4-1
TGCGCCAGCAGCCAAGTAGCAGGGAGGGGGCAGTTCTTC
CASSQVAGRGQFF
>NA|once|TRBJ1-2|14|TRBV28
TGTGCCAGCAGACCCGTAACGGTGAACTATGGCTACACCTTC
CASRPVTVNYGYTF
>NA|NA|TRBJ2-1|12|TRBV6-5
TGTGCCAGCAGCTGGGACGGCAATGAGCAGTTCTTC
CASSWDGNEQFF
>TRBD1|NA|TRBJ1-4|15|TRBV6-5
TGTGCCAGCAGTTCCCCGGGACAGGGTGTGGAAAAACTGTTTTTT
CASSSPGQGVEKLFF
>TRBD1|once|TRBJ1-5|14|TRBV28
TGTGCCAGCAGTTTGAGGGGGCGTGATCAGCCCCAGCATTTT
CASSLRGRDQPQHF
>NA|NA|TRBJ2-1|14|TRBV28
TGTGCCAGCAGTTTAGCATTCGGAGACAATGAGCAGTTCTTC
CASSLAFGDNEQFF
>TRBD2|few|TRBJ2-3|16|TRBV4-2
TGTGCCAGCAGCCGTACTCTAGCGGGGATCACAGATACGCAGTATTTT
CASSRTLAGITDTQYF
>NA|NA|TRBJ1-2|13|TRBV2
TGTGCCAGCAGCCTTGACAGGATGTATGGCTACACCTTC
CASSLDRMYGYTF
>NA|NA|TRBJ1-1|15|TRBV7-2
TGTGCCAGCAGCTCAGGAGGGGTTGGGGTAACTGAAGCTTTCTTT
CASSSGGVGVTEAFF
>TRBD1|few|TRBJ2-1|16|TRBV28
TGTGCCAGCAGTTTTCTCCGACAGGGGCTCTACAATGAGCAGTTCTTC
CASSFLRQGLYNEQFF
>TRBD1|once|TRBJ1-2|21|TRBV3-1/TRBV3-2
TGTGCCAGCAGCCGATTCCGGGACAGGTTCAACGCAAAACGCCCCCTCTATGGCTACACCTTC
CASSRFRDRFNAKRPLYGYTF
>NA|NA|TRBJ1-6|15|TRBV25-1
TGTGCCAGCAGTGGCCCCGGGACACATAATTCACCCCTCCACTTT
CASSGPGTHNSPLHF
>NA|NA|TRBJ1-1|14|TRBV15
TGTGCCACCAGCTCCCACCGTTCGGGCACTGAAGCTTTCTTT
CATSSHRSGTEAFF
>NA|NA|TRBJ1-1|13|TRBV5-1
TGCGCCAGCAGCTTCGGGCTGGGGGCTGAAGCTTTCTTT
CASSFGLGAEAFF
>NA|NA|TRBJ2-2|15|TRBV4-2
TGTGCCAGCAGCCAGCATTCGCTGGGCACCGGGGAGCTGTTTTTT
CASSQHSLGTGELFF
>TRBD1|NA|TRBJ1-4|16|TRBV5-4
TGTGCCAGCAGCCCGGGACAGGGGATCGAGGCCGAAAAACTGTTTTTT
CASSPGQGIEAEKLFF
>NA|NA|TRBJ2-1|12|TRBV9
TGTGCCAGCAGCGTAGATTACAATGAGCAGTTCTTC
CASSVDYNEQFF
>TRBD2|once|TRBJ2-7|14|TRBV3-1/TRBV3-2
TGTGCCAGCAGCCAGCGGGAGGGTTGGAACGAGCAGTACTTC
CASSQREGWNEQYF
>TRBD2|NA|TRBJ2-7|12|TRBV19
TGTGCCAGTAGGGGAGGGACTAGAGAGCAGTACTTC
CASRGGTREQYF
>NA|NA|TRBJ1-4|13|TRBV5-1
TGCGCCAGCAGCTTTGGGGCAGGGGAAAAACTGTTTTTT
CASSFGAGEKLFF
>TRBD1|once|TRBJ2-1|13|TRBV5-1
TGCGCCAGCAGCTTAACAGGGGAGAGGGAGCAGTTCTTC
CASSLTGEREQFF